The next 5 T cell receptor beta chains were all read from a single sample in a study of T cells after posttransplantation cyclophosphamide (dated by TCRdb to the mid-2010s). Receptor amplification or capture employed the immunoSEQ multiplex PCR assay. Not all clones reach the TCRdb copy of this immuneACCESS table, which keeps in-frame sequences only. Checked studies attribute under half of the gap to unresolved V genes and leave the rest unexplained. Across this sample, 40,000 to 45,000 clones were tabulated and none appeared just once. In total, the top ten clones hold more than 2% of the sample. Sequences were obtained from PBMCs. Source of these receptors: a man aged 40-50 years in good health, CMV-negative, and a related stem cell transplant donor.

This chain links TRBV7-9 with TRBJ2-5; 7 bases line up with TRBD2. The CDR3 totals 13 residues. Germline CDR1 reads SEHNR; CDR2 reads FQNEAQ (reference sequence). V shed 8 bases and J 0 bases; nucleotides not matched to a gene: 3. CDR3 amino acids: CASGRENQETQYF. The CDR3 DNA follows: TGTGCCAGCGGGCGGGAGAACCAAGAGACCCAGTACTTC.

This clone was observed many times. V gene TRBV11-1 combines with J gene TRBJ2-3, with 10 bases aligning to TRBD2. The CDR3 runs to 18 residues. J was trimmed by 4 bases and V by 1 base; bases with no gene match: 11. Germline CDR1 is SGHAT and CDR2 is FQDESV (reference sequence). The CDR3 region is CASSLGPQSGRAADTQYF. Written as DNA, the CDR3 is TGTGCCAGCAGCTTAGGCCCTCAAAGCGGGAGGGCCGCAGATACGCAGTATTTT. The full variable domain, with the rest looked up from reference TRBV11-1 and TRBJ2-3, is EAEVAQSPRYKITEKSQAVAFWCDPISGHATLYWYRQILGQGPELLVQFQDESVVDDSQLPKDRFSAERLKGVDSTLKIQPAELGDSAMYLCASSLGPQSGRAADTQYFGPGTRLTVL.

In this sample, this clone turned up many times. V usage is TRBV2 and J usage is TRBJ1-1; 9 positions match TRBD1. Germline trimming cut 6 bases from V and 3 bases from J; bases unmatched to any gene: 8. The germline V gene encodes CDR1 SNHLY and CDR2 FYNNEI. The CDR3 is 15 amino acids. CDR3 loop: CASRRRQGGYTEAFF. CDR3 DNA sequence: TGTGCCAGCAGGCGCAGACAGGGGGGATACACTGAAGCTTTCTTT.

This clone was counted many times. The rearrangement joins TRBV5-1 to TRBJ2-7, with 7 bases lining up with TRBD1. Trimming cost V 0 bases and J 4 bases; bases outside gene matches: 16. From germline, CDR1 is SGHRS and CDR2 YFSETQ. The CDR3 contains 18 residues. CDR3 bases: TGCGCCAGCAGCTTGGGGCGCCCCTCGGCGACAGGGCCTTACGAGCAGTACTTC. Protein sequence: CASSLGRPSATGPYEQYF.

This clone was observed many times. J is TRBJ1-2 and V is TRBV5-6, with 8 bases lining up with TRBD1. The length of the CDR3 is 13 residues. With 4 bases clipped from V and 3 bases from J, the junction kept 2 bases outside the gene matches. Per germline, CDR1 SGHDT and CDR2 YYEEEE. The CDR3 protein is CASSQGADYGYTF. CDR3 sequence (DNA): TGTGCCAGCAGCCAGGGGGCGGACTATGGCTACACCTTC.